This T cell receptor beta chain was sequenced during a study of blood T cell repertoires in COVID-19. Study at large: Donors in the United States, Italy and Spain gave samples during acute or convalescent COVID-19. The analysed material was cDNA or gDNA that came from T cells, B-cell-depleted T cells, or PBMCs.

Original data processing: Nucleated cell number was recorded as an estimate derived from reference gene primer amplification. Here immunoSEQ multiplex PCR was the method, and the copy in TCRdb shows in-frame clones only, minus some. The V and J calls and clone size were taken over from that table, and D and trimming were inferred from the DNA. This sample has 75,000 to 90,000 clones, with around 90% found just once. Germline V gene sequence: CDR1 SEHNR, CDR2 FQNEAQ (reference sequence). With 2 bases removed from V and 9 bases from J, the gap between germline ends came to 10 bases. The CDR3 is 12 amino acids.

This TCR was recovered from a human donor in a cohort sampled during active COVID-19. The V gene is TRBV7-9, the J gene TRBJ1-1; D unresolved. The sequencing input was peripheral blood. This CDR3 reads CASSLMAPQAFF. The CDR3 bases are TGTGCCAGCAGCTTAATGGCCCCTCAAGCTTTCTTT.